The next 14 T cell receptor beta chains were all read from a single sample in a study of blood T cell repertoires in COVID-19. Sequenced by immunoSEQ multiplex PCR; TCRdb stores in-frame clones only, minus some. Here the sample spans under 350,000 clones, roughly 85% being singletons. The specimen was peripheral blood. The source is a human donor in a cohort sampled during active COVID-19.

V and J are TRBV28 and TRBJ1-2; no definite D call. V shed 6 bases and J shed 5 bases, with 10 bases lying between them. CDR1 MDHEN and CDR2 SYDVKM come from the germline V gene. CDR3 size: 12 residues. The CDR3 DNA reads as TGTGCCAGCAGCCTAAATTCATATGGCTACACCTTC. This codes for CASSLNSYGYTF.

A word on this clone: Its ends do not fully match the called genes, so a read error is possible. Other nucleotide sequences from this sample produce the same CDR3. CDR3 protein: CASTQNRNTEAFF. CDR3 DNA sequence: TGTGCCAGCACACAGAACAGGAACACTGAGGCTTTCTTT. The J gene is TRBJ1-1, the V gene TRBV6-5; possible D gene TRBD1, 5 bases. CDR3 length: 13 amino acids. Germline CDR1 MNHEY, CDR2 SVGAGI.

This chain links TRBV4-3 with TRBJ1-5; D gene unclear. The CDR3 spans 14 residues. Germline CDR1 and CDR2: LGHNA and YSLEER. Trimming shortened V by 4 bases and J by 7 bases, and 14 bases separated the two germline ends. The CDR3 is CASSLGLSRQPQHF. In DNA form, the CDR3 reads TGCGCCAGCAGCCTCGGTTTGTCGCGACAGCCCCAGCATTTT.

The chain employs TRBV3-1 (or the pseudogene TRBV3-2) and TRBJ2-7; 9 nucleotides align to TRBD2. The trim removed 4 bases at V and 6 bases at J, leaving 10 bases unmatched. Germline V gene lookup returns CDR1 LGHDT and CDR2 YNNKEL (reference sequence). The length of the CDR3 is 15 residues. The CDR3 loop is CASSLSGSGRGEQYF. The CDR3 nucleotides read TGTGCCAGCAGCCTTAGTGGTAGCGGGAGAGGCGAGCAGTACTTC.

This clone appeared a few times. This sequence joins TRBV6-2 or TRBV6-3 and TRBJ2-3; 8 bases fit TRBD2. Germline CDR1 reads MNHEY; CDR2 reads SVGEGT. The junction had 13 bases not matched to a gene; V was cut back by 6 bases and J by 2 bases. The CDR3 extends over 17 amino acids. The CDR3 DNA is TGTGCCAGCAGCGCGGGATCAACTAGCGGATTCACAGATACGCAGTATTTT. Translation: CASSAGSTSGFTDTQYF.

The chain employs TRBV19 and TRBJ1-2, with 8 bases matching TRBD1. The V segment lost 7 bases and the J segment 7 bases; nucleotides outside the gene matches: 11. The CDR3 extends over 14 amino acids. Germline values: CDR1 LNHDA, CDR2 SQIVND (reference sequence). The CDR3: CASTSSGGRLGYTF. CDR3 nucleotide sequence: TGTGCCAGTACCTCCTCAGGGGGCCGCCTTGGCTACACCTTC.

The rearrangement uses TRBV4-1 and TRBJ1-2; D may be TRBD1 (5 bases). The V end lost 4 bases, the J end lost 2 bases, and 14 bases lay between the germline ends. CDR1 and CDR2 (germline): MGHRA, YSYEKL. This CDR3 is 15 amino acids long. The CDR3 DNA sequence: TGCGCCAGCAGCCCCGGGTGGGGGGGGAACTATGGCTACACCTTC. It translates to CASSPGWGGNYGYTF.

The chain uses TRBV5-4 and TRBJ2-2; 8 bases are shared with TRBD1. Germline loops: CDR1 SGHNT, CDR2 YYREEE (reference sequence). The J segment lost 5 bases and the V segment lost 4 bases, leaving 7 bases of the junction unmatched. CDR3 size: 15 residues. DNA of the CDR3: TGTGCCAGCAGCCATGACAGGGGTTTAACCGGGGAGCTGTTTTTT. Amino acids: CASSHDRGLTGELFF.

The chain combines TRBV29-1 with TRBJ1-2; 9 nucleotides line up with TRBD1. The CDR3 is 12 amino acids. V lost 5 bases to trimming and J lost 6 bases; unmatched junction nucleotides: 4. Germline CDR1 and CDR2: SQVTM and ANQGSEA. This CDR3 reads CSVYRGQDGYTF. CDR3 in DNA: TGCAGCGTTTACAGGGGGCAGGATGGCTACACCTTC.

This chain joins TRBV11-3 and TRBJ2-7, with 16 bases that match TRBD2. The CDR3 runs 15 residues. Trimming took 5 bases from V and 5 from J; bases not matched to a gene: 3. Germline assignment: CDR1 SGHNT and CDR2 YENEEA. This chain's CDR3 is CASSKGLAGGNEQYF. CDR3 nucleotide sequence: TGTGCCAGCAGCAAGGGACTAGCGGGAGGGAACGAGCAGTACTTC.

The rearrangement uses TRBV20-1 and TRBJ1-1; no clear D. CDR1 and CDR2 from the germline V gene are DFQATT and SNEGSKA (reference sequence). The CDR3 is made up of 11 amino acids. Trimming pared 5 bases from V and 0 bases from J, leaving 4 bases between. CDR3 coding DNA: TGCAGTGCTCTTATGAACACTGAAGCTTTCTTT. Residues: CSALMNTEAFF.

The chain combines TRBV5-1 with TRBJ2-1; the match to TRBD1 covers 7 bases. CDR1 and CDR2 from the germline V gene are SGHRS and YFSETQ. The junction had 5 bases not matched to a gene; V was cut back by 0 bases and J by 8 bases. The CDR3 length is 14 residues. CDR3 sequence reads: CASSLGDSLHEQFF. CDR3 nucleotide sequence: TGCGCCAGCAGCTTGGGGGACAGTCTGCATGAGCAGTTCTTC.

CDR3: CASSLGLATEQYF. The DNA of the CDR3 is TGTGCCAGCAGCTTAGGACTAGCGACCGAGCAGTACTTC. The V call is TRBV7-2, the J call TRBJ2-7; TRBD2 aligns across 8 bases. CDR3 length equals 13 residues. V dropped 1 base and J dropped 6; count of bases not matched to a gene: 2. Per germline, CDR1 SGHTA and CDR2 FQGNSA. Full variable domain (rest looked up from reference TRBV7-2 and TRBJ2-7): GAGVSQSPSNKVTEKGKDVELRCDPISGHTALYWYRQSLGQGLEFLIYFQGNSAPDKSGLPSDRFSAERTGGSVSTLTIQRTQQEDSAVYLCASSLGLATEQYFGPGTRLTVT.

CDR3 in amino acids: CAWRIGGSADTQYF. The CDR3 nucleotides read TGTGCCTGGAGAATAGGCGGGAGCGCAGATACGCAGTATTTT. The chain employs TRBV30 and TRBJ2-3; TRBD2 aligns across 7 bases. Trimming took 3 bases from V and 4 from J; bases not matched to a gene: 7. Germline CDR1 is GTSNPN and CDR2 is SVGIG (reference sequence). This CDR3 is built from 14 residues.